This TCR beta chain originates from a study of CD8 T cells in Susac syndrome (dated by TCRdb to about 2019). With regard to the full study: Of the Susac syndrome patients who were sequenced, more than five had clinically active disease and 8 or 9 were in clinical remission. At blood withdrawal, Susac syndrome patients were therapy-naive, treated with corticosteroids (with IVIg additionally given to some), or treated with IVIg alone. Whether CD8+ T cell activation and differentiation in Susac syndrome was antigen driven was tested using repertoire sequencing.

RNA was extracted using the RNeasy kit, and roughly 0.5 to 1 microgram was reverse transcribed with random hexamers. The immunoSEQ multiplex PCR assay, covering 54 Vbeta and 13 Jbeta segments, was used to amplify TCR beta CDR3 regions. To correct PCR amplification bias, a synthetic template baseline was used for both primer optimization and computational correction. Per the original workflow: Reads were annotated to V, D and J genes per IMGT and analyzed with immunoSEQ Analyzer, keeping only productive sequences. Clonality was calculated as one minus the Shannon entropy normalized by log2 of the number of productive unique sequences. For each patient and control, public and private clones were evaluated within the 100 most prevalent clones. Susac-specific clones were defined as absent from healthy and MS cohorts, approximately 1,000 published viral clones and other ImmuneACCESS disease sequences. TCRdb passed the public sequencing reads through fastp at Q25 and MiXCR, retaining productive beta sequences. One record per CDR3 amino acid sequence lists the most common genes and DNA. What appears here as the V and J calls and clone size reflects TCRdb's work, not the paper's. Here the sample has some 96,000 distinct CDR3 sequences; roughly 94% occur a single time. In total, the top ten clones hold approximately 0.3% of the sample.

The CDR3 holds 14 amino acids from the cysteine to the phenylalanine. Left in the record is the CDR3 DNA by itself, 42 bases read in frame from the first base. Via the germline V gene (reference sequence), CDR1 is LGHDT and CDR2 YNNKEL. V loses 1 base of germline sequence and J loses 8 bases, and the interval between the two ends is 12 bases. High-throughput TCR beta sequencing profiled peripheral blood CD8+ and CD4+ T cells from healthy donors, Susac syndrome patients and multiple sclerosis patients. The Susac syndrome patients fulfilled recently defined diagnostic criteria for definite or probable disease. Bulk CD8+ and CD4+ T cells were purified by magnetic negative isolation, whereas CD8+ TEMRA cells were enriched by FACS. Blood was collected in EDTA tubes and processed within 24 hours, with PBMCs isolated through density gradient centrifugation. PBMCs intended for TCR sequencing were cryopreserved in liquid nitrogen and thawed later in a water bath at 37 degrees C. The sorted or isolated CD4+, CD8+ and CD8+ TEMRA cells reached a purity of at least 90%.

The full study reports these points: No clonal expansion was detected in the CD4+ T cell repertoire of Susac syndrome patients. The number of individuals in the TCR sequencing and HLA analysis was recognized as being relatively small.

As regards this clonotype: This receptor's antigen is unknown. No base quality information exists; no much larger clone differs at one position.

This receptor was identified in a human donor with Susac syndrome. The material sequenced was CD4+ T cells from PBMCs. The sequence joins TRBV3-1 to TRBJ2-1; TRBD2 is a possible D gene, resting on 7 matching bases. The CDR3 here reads CASSQGGGGDEQFF. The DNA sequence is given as TGTGCCAGCAGCCAAGGGGGCGGGGGCGATGAGCAGTTCTTC.